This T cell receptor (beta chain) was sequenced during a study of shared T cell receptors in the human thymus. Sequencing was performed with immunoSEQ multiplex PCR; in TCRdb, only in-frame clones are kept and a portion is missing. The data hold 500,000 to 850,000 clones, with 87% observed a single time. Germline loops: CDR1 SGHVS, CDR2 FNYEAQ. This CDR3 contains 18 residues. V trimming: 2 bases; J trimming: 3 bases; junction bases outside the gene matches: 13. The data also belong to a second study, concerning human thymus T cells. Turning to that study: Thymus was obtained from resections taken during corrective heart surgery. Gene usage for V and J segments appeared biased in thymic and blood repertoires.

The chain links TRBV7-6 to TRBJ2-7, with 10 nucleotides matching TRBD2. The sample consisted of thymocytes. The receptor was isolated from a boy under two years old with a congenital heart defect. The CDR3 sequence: CASSLFPSGSRVDYEQYF. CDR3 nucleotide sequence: TGTGCCAGCAGCTTATTCCCTAGCGGGAGCCGAGTGGACTACGAGCAGTACTTC.